The clone carrying this TCR beta chain showed up just a few times. Its target is unknown. This CDR3 has 16 amino acids. Germline V gene lookup returns CDR1 SGHRS and CDR2 YFSETQ. The junction had 10 bases not matched to a gene; V was cut back by 4 bases and J by 3 bases. Researchers prepared the TCRbeta library using unique molecular identifiers, the study reports. TCRdb redid the calling of the PCR reads with MiXCR, one entry per CDR3 protein. The sample carries some 260,000 distinct CDR3 sequences, around 25% recorded once. These data come from a study of T-cell reconstitution after alpha-beta-depleted transplantation in children. Regarding the study as a whole: Reportedly, roughly two months post-transplant, alpha-beta T cells arose from several hundred expanded graft clones.

This clonotype originated in a female patient aged 2-9 years who had a stem cell transplant for congenital amegakaryocytic thrombocytopenia, so the T cells may come from the graft donor. The chain joins TRBV5-1 to TRBJ2-3; TRBD2 matches at 8 bases. This material consisted of PBMCs, mostly from graft donor cells, taken 360 days after TCRalphabeta/CD19-depleted stem cell transplant. DNA for the CDR3: TGCGCCAGCAGCCGGGGGGGTTACAGTGTTACAGATACGCAGTATTTT. It translates to CASSRGGYSVTDTQYF.